Listed below are T cell receptor beta chains from one sample, sequenced in a study of CD8 T cells in Susac syndrome. Via MiXCR, TCRdb re-called the immunoSEQ multiplex PCR reads, giving one row per CDR3 protein. The sample contains 95,000 to 150,000 distinct CDR3 sequences, around 94% of which appear only once. Specimen: CD4+ T cells from PBMCs. The source is a human donor in good health. The CDR3 runs from the conserved cysteine through the conserved F or W. The D gene is left open where the match is weak. A clone size is listed for some rows: how often the clone was seen (once, few, many), or a class if it is expanded.

V gene: TRBV18
J gene: TRBJ2-5
CDR3 length: 14
clone size: NA
D gene: NA
CDR3 DNA: TGTGCCAGCTCACCGGACAGCTACCAAGAGACCCAGTACTTC
CDR3 protein: CASSPDSYQETQYF

V gene: TRBV10-2
J gene: TRBJ1-5
CDR3 length: 14
clone size: NA
D gene: TRBD1
CDR3 DNA: TGCGCCAGCAGTGCAGGGGGAGGCAATCAGCCCCAGCATTTT
CDR3 protein: CASSAGGGNQPQHF

V gene: TRBV30
J gene: TRBJ1-3
CDR3 length: 15
clone size: NA
D gene: NA
CDR3 DNA: TGTGCCTGGAGTGTAGGGCGGAGCTCTGGAAACACCATATATTTT
CDR3 protein: CAWSVGRSSGNTIYF

V gene: TRBV4-3
J gene: TRBJ1-5
CDR3 length: 15
clone size: NA
D gene: NA
CDR3 DNA: TGCGCCAGCAGCCAAGATGTGGGGGTTAGACAGCCCCAGCATTTT
CDR3 protein: CASSQDVGVRQPQHF

V gene: TRBV6-2/TRBV6-3
J gene: TRBJ1-5
CDR3 length: 18
clone size: once
D gene: NA
CDR3 DNA: TGTGCCAGCAGACAGAACAGGGATACGTACAGAAGCAATCAGCCCCAGCATTTT
CDR3 protein: CASRQNRDTYRSNQPQHF

V gene: TRBV19
J gene: TRBJ1-5
CDR3 length: 12
clone size: NA
D gene: NA
CDR3 DNA: TGTGCCAGTAGCCAACAAGGACAGCCCCAGCATTTT
CDR3 protein: CASSQQGQPQHF

V gene: TRBV20-1
J gene: TRBJ1-1
CDR3 length: 13
clone size: once
D gene: TRBD1
CDR3 DNA: TGCAGTACCCTCGGGACAGGGAGTACTGAAGCTTTCTTT
CDR3 protein: CSTLGTGSTEAFF

V gene: TRBV10-3
J gene: TRBJ1-5
CDR3 length: 12
clone size: NA
D gene: NA
CDR3 DNA: TGTGCCATCAGTGAGTCGGGCCAGCCCCAGCATTTT
CDR3 protein: CAISESGQPQHF

V gene: TRBV7-2
J gene: TRBJ2-7
CDR3 length: 17
clone size: NA
D gene: TRBD1
CDR3 DNA: TGTGCCAGCAGCTTAGTAGGGGGCCTTGCCCGTCCCTACGAGCAGTACTTC
CDR3 protein: CASSLVGGLARPYEQYF

V gene: TRBV10-2
J gene: TRBJ2-5
CDR3 length: 15
clone size: NA
D gene: TRBD2
CDR3 DNA: TGCGCCAGCAGTGAAAGCGCGGGAGGTAGAGAGACCCAGTACTTC
CDR3 protein: CASSESAGGRETQYF

V gene: TRBV15
J gene: TRBJ2-5
CDR3 length: 17
clone size: NA
D gene: TRBD2
CDR3 DNA: TGTGCCACCAGCAGAGCAACTAGCGGGAGGTCTGGCGAGACCCAGTACTTC
CDR3 protein: CATSRATSGRSGETQYF

V gene: TRBV20-1
J gene: TRBJ1-1
CDR3 length: 15
clone size: NA
D gene: NA
CDR3 DNA: TGCAGTGCCTGGCAGAGTTCCTCCGCGAACACTGAAGCTTTCTTT
CDR3 protein: CSAWQSSSANTEAFF

V gene: TRBV20-1
J gene: TRBJ2-1
CDR3 length: 13
clone size: NA
D gene: NA
CDR3 DNA: TGCAGTGCTTCAAGTTGGTCCTACAATGAGCAGTTCTTC
CDR3 protein: CSASSWSYNEQFF

V gene: TRBV30
J gene: TRBJ2-3
CDR3 length: 14
clone size: NA
D gene: NA
CDR3 DNA: TGTGCCTGGATGGGGGGAATAGGACCAGATACGCAGTATTTT
CDR3 protein: CAWMGGIGPDTQYF

V gene: TRBV3-1
J gene: TRBJ2-7
CDR3 length: 13
clone size: NA
D gene: NA
CDR3 DNA: TGTGCCAGCAGCCAAGACAGGGGCACCGAGCAGTACTTC
CDR3 protein: CASSQDRGTEQYF

V gene: TRBV9
J gene: TRBJ2-1
CDR3 length: 15
clone size: NA
D gene: NA
CDR3 DNA: TGTGCCAGCAGCGTAGGACGACAGGAGAACAATGAGCAGTTCTTC
CDR3 protein: CASSVGRQENNEQFF

V gene: TRBV15
J gene: TRBJ2-7
CDR3 length: 14
clone size: NA
D gene: NA
CDR3 DNA: TGTGCCACCAGCAGGGCTTCGACTGGGGGCGAGCAGTACTTC
CDR3 protein: CATSRASTGGEQYF

V gene: TRBV29-1
J gene: TRBJ1-1
CDR3 length: 11
clone size: NA
D gene: NA
CDR3 DNA: TGCAGCGTTGGGGGAACGACTGAAGCTTTCTTT
CDR3 protein: CSVGGTTEAFF

V gene: TRBV6-5
J gene: TRBJ2-7
CDR3 length: 13
clone size: NA
D gene: NA
CDR3 DNA: TGTGCCAGCAGTTCGCCTACCTCCTACGAGCAGTACTTC
CDR3 protein: CASSSPTSYEQYF

V gene: TRBV29-1
J gene: TRBJ1-2
CDR3 length: 11
clone size: NA
D gene: NA
CDR3 DNA: TGCAGCGTTGAGGAAAACTATGGCTACACCTTC
CDR3 protein: CSVEENYGYTF

V gene: TRBV7-7
J gene: TRBJ2-1
CDR3 length: 13
clone size: NA
D gene: NA
CDR3 DNA: TGTGCCAGCAGCCCGACAGTTATCAATGAGCAGTTCTTC
CDR3 protein: CASSPTVINEQFF

V gene: TRBV29-1
J gene: TRBJ2-5
CDR3 length: 13
clone size: NA
D gene: NA
CDR3 DNA: TGCAGCGTTAAGGGGGGGCGGCAAGAGACCCAGTACTTC
CDR3 protein: CSVKGGRQETQYF

V gene: TRBV18
J gene: TRBJ2-2
CDR3 length: 12
clone size: NA
D gene: NA
CDR3 DNA: TGTGCCAGCCCAAGTAGCACCGGGGAGCTGTTTTTT
CDR3 protein: CASPSSTGELFF

V gene: TRBV7-6
J gene: TRBJ2-2
CDR3 length: 16
clone size: NA
D gene: NA
CDR3 DNA: TGTGCCAGCAGCACCCCGGGAACGGAAAACACCGGGGAGCTGTTTTTT
CDR3 protein: CASSTPGTENTGELFF

V gene: TRBV5-1
J gene: TRBJ2-7
CDR3 length: 14
clone size: NA
D gene: NA
CDR3 DNA: TGCGCCAGCGGGGGCGGGACTGTGCAACACGAGCAGTACTTC
CDR3 protein: CASGGGTVQHEQYF

V gene: TRBV6-4
J gene: TRBJ2-3
CDR3 length: 16
clone size: NA
D gene: NA
CDR3 DNA: TGTGCCAGCAGTGCAGCAACAGGAACCTTCACAGATACGCAGTATTTT
CDR3 protein: CASSAATGTFTDTQYF

V gene: TRBV3-1
J gene: TRBJ2-7
CDR3 length: 14
clone size: NA
D gene: TRBD2
CDR3 DNA: TGTGCCAGCAGCCAGACGAATAGCGGGAGCGAGCAGTACTTC
CDR3 protein: CASSQTNSGSEQYF

V gene: TRBV15
J gene: TRBJ1-1
CDR3 length: 14
clone size: NA
D gene: NA
CDR3 DNA: TGTGCCACCAGCAGAGGAGGGCCTAACACTGAAGCTTTCTTT
CDR3 protein: CATSRGGPNTEAFF

V gene: TRBV20-1
J gene: TRBJ1-2
CDR3 length: 14
clone size: NA
D gene: NA
CDR3 DNA: TGCAGTGCTAGAGATCTGTGGGACATAGGGGGCTACACCTTC
CDR3 protein: CSARDLWDIGGYTF

V gene: TRBV19
J gene: TRBJ1-2
CDR3 length: 15
clone size: NA
D gene: TRBD1
CDR3 DNA: TGTGCCAGTAGTCCGGGACAGGGGGTTACCTATGGCTACACCTTC
CDR3 protein: CASSPGQGVTYGYTF

V gene: TRBV5-1
J gene: TRBJ1-1
CDR3 length: 14
clone size: once
D gene: NA
CDR3 DNA: TGCGCCAGCAGCTACCGCCCAGGGGACACTGAAGCTTTCTTT
CDR3 protein: CASSYRPGDTEAFF

V gene: TRBV5-1
J gene: TRBJ2-3
CDR3 length: 13
clone size: NA
D gene: NA
CDR3 DNA: TGCGCCAGCAGCTGGACAGAGACAGATACGCAGTATTTT
CDR3 protein: CASSWTETDTQYF

V gene: TRBV29-1
J gene: TRBJ2-4
CDR3 length: 12
clone size: NA
D gene: NA
CDR3 DNA: TGCAGCGTTGAGTTCAGCCCAAACATTCAGTACTTC
CDR3 protein: CSVEFSPNIQYF

V gene: TRBV6-2/TRBV6-3
J gene: TRBJ2-1
CDR3 length: 13
clone size: once
D gene: NA
CDR3 DNA: TGTGCCAGCAGTTCCCAACAGGGAAATGAGCAGTTCTTC
CDR3 protein: CASSSQQGNEQFF

V gene: TRBV6-2/TRBV6-3
J gene: TRBJ2-1
CDR3 length: 13
clone size: NA
D gene: NA
CDR3 DNA: TGTGCCAGCACCAAAGACAACTACAATGAGCAGTTCTTC
CDR3 protein: CASTKDNYNEQFF

V gene: TRBV20-1
J gene: TRBJ2-1
CDR3 length: 12
clone size: NA
D gene: NA
CDR3 DNA: TGCAGTCCACAGGGAGCTTGGCATGAGCAGTTCTTC
CDR3 protein: CSPQGAWHEQFF

V gene: TRBV30
J gene: TRBJ2-7
CDR3 length: 13
clone size: few
D gene: NA
CDR3 DNA: TGTGCCTGGAGCGCGAATGTACCGGGAGAGCAGTACTTC
CDR3 protein: CAWSANVPGEQYF

V gene: TRBV3-1
J gene: TRBJ2-5
CDR3 length: 15
clone size: NA
D gene: NA
CDR3 DNA: TGTGCCAGCAGCCAAGAATCACTCGACCAAGAGACCCAGTACTTC
CDR3 protein: CASSQESLDQETQYF

V gene: TRBV29-1
J gene: TRBJ2-3
CDR3 length: 14
clone size: NA
D gene: NA
CDR3 DNA: TGCAGCGTTGGAAAGGGTGGGCGGCCAGATACGCAGTATTTT
CDR3 protein: CSVGKGGRPDTQYF

V gene: TRBV5-1
J gene: TRBJ1-5
CDR3 length: 16
clone size: NA
D gene: TRBD1
CDR3 DNA: TGCGCCAGCAGCGCAGGGACAGGCCTGTCGGATCAGCCCCAGCATTTT
CDR3 protein: CASSAGTGLSDQPQHF

V gene: TRBV12-3/TRBV12-4
J gene: TRBJ2-7
CDR3 length: 16
clone size: NA
D gene: NA
CDR3 DNA: TGTGCCAGCAGCCGACGGACGGGTATAAGCTCCTACGAGCAGTACTTC
CDR3 protein: CASSRRTGISSYEQYF

V gene: TRBV30
J gene: TRBJ1-2
CDR3 length: 13
clone size: NA
D gene: TRBD1
CDR3 DNA: TGTGCCTGGAGCGCTCAGGGGGTGAGCGGCTACACCTTC
CDR3 protein: CAWSAQGVSGYTF

V gene: TRBV30
J gene: TRBJ2-3
CDR3 length: 13
clone size: NA
D gene: NA
CDR3 DNA: TGTGCCTGGGGGGGGGCTGAGCGTCGACGGCAGTATTTT
CDR3 protein: CAWGGAERRRQYF

V gene: TRBV2
J gene: TRBJ2-3
CDR3 length: 14
clone size: once
D gene: NA
CDR3 DNA: TGTGCCAGCAGTTTGGAGGGCGGCACAGATACGCAGTATTTT
CDR3 protein: CASSLEGGTDTQYF

V gene: TRBV6-5
J gene: TRBJ2-3
CDR3 length: 17
clone size: once
D gene: TRBD2
CDR3 DNA: TGTGCCAGCAGTTACTCGGGGGTAGCGGGATTCACAGATACGCAGTATTTT
CDR3 protein: CASSYSGVAGFTDTQYF